This TCR beta chain was identified in a study of technical replicates of blood from a handful of donors. The CDR3 covers 15 residues. J lost 0 bases, V lost 6 bases, and 8 bases had no gene match. The V gene's germline CDR1 is LNHDA and CDR2 SQIVND (reference sequence). Data came from immunoSEQ multiplex PCR; TCRdb stores just in-frame clones and leaves some out. This sample has more than 55,000 clones, with about 90% found just once. V is TRBV19 and J is TRBJ2-7; 7 nucleotides match TRBD2. Input material: T cells isolated from PBMCs. This TCR was recovered from a human donor in good health. CDR3 sequence: CASRTSDSSSYEQYF. In nucleotides, the CDR3 is TGTGCCAGTAGAACTAGCGATTCTTCCTCCTACGAGCAGTACTTC.